Reported below is one TCR beta chain. This sample was taken from a study of blood T cell repertoires in COVID-19. Under the authors' procedure: Reference gene primer amplification gave estimated nucleated cell counts. Sequencing used immunoSEQ multiplex PCR; TCRdb keeps in-frame clones, though not all of them. The V and J calls and the clone size are those of that table, but D and trimming were determined from the DNA. The sample has some 240,000 clones, approximately 86% seen once. The TCR sequence derives from a woman between 35 and 50 years old with acute COVID-19. The sample comprised PBMCs or T cells enriched from blood (not recorded which).

The CDR3 DNA is TGTGCCAGCGGTAGAAATACTGGAAACACCATATATTTT. Protein sequence: CASGRNTGNTIYF. The chain is built from TRBV6-5 and TRBJ1-3, with D unclear. This CDR3 has 13 amino acids. The V gene's germline CDR1 is MNHEY and CDR2 SVGAGI. V dropped 8 bases and J dropped 2 bases, with 10 bases sitting between them.